This T cell receptor beta chain emerged from a study of T cells in Graves' hyperthyroidism and ophthalmopathy. Findings and limits, study-wide: Ophthalmopathy cases were set apart from stable hyperthyroidism by a 13 V-J model.

This clonotype was seen only a few times. Antigen: not known. Amplification yielded TCR beta CDR3 regions, with RNA transcripts as the source. The primer set for the first-round RT-PCR of the TCR CDR3 was HTBI. In TCRdb, the multiplex PCR reads were re-called with MiXCR into one record per CDR3 protein. The sample holds about 350,000 distinct CDR3 sequences, nearly 15% seen once. Germline V gives CDR1 SGHRS, CDR2 YFSETQ. V was shortened by 0 bases and J by 5 bases, with 15 bases between the two germline ends. The CDR3 is 16 residues long. The receptor's source is a woman aged 55-69 years with Graves' ophthalmopathy. Specimen: blood. V usage is TRBV5-1 and J usage is TRBJ2-1, with D tentatively TRBD2 (5 bases). For the CDR3, the DNA is TGCGCCAGCAGCTTGGCCTCTAGCCCAAGTCACAATGAGCAGTTCTTC. Amino acids: CASSLASSPSHNEQFF.